A selection of T cell receptor beta chains follows, all from one sample in a study of blood T cells in healthy people across ages. TCRdb used MiXCR to reprocess the 5' RACE reads, holding one entry per CDR3 protein. The sample has 1.5 million to 2 million distinct CDR3 sequences, 35% to 50% seen once. Material for sequencing was blood. Every receptor here comes from a human donor in good health. The conserved cysteine and the conserved F or W are not part of the CDR3 here.

v_call	j_call	cdr3_aa
TRBV29-1	TRBJ1-3	SVRLSSGNTIY
TRBV12-5	TRBJ2-7	ASGLETGNYEQY
TRBV28	TRBJ2-2	ASSPTRRDGELF
TRBV20-1	TRBJ1-2	SARGGSDIYGYT
TRBV5-5	TRBJ1-1	ASSRGWDTEAF
TRBV7-9	TRBJ2-5	ASSPKSSGETQY
TRBV4-2	TRBJ2-7	ASSQIWERNDGYEQY
TRBV6-2/TRBV6-3	TRBJ2-2	ASSYLPPNTGELF
TRBV7-2	TRBJ2-3	ASSPFLLAGGSTDTQY
TRBV6-2/TRBV6-3	TRBJ1-2	ASSLWTGGQGYT
TRBV13	TRBJ2-4	ASSLEGLSRRY
TRBV6-6	TRBJ1-5	ASSYDRDIQPQH
TRBV7-2	TRBJ2-3	ASSFYGGSTDMQY
TRBV12-3/TRBV12-4	TRBJ2-1	ASSLYLAGGDEQF
TRBV4-3	TRBJ1-2	ASSQNTGVNYGYT
TRBV20-1	TRBJ2-5	SAGKPGETQY
TRBV7-9	TRBJ1-2	ASSPQTVFGYT
TRBV2	TRBJ1-2	ASSARGRSDGYT
TRBV7-2	.	ASSFGDRDFETQY
TRBV20-1	TRBJ2-3	RAQQGVSTDTQY
TRBV20-1	TRBJ2-1	SASTGPLNNEQF
TRBV12-3/TRBV12-4	TRBJ2-5	ASNKTPVRGEAQY
TRBV29-1	TRBJ2-1	SGDRVEDEQF
TRBV28	TRBJ1-2	ASSTRGYEGYT
TRBV7-9	TRBJ2-2	ASSLVRPAGGPGGELF
TRBV5-1	TRBJ1-2	ASSGLGTGNGYT
TRBV6-1	TRBJ2-3	ASSAQGQGITDTQY
TRBV19	TRBJ2-5	ASATVRDQETQY
TRBV29-1	TRBJ2-5	SGGGMGTQY
TRBV6-6	TRBJ2-1	ASSPGTFFDEQF
TRBV7-2	TRBJ2-7	ASSYLGAPQPYEQY
TRBV7-2	TRBJ1-2	ASSSISRLGNGYT
TRBV12-3/TRBV12-4	TRBJ1-1	ASSFQGAEDTEAF
TRBV7-2	TRBJ1-5	ASSTKDGQPQH
TRBV7-2	TRBJ2-7	ASSLGYGELGEQY
TRBV27	TRBJ2-3	ASSLSMTGADTQY
TRBV10-3	TRBJ1-1	AISEFPGDEAF
TRBV15	TRBJ1-5	ATSRDLPDRNNQPQH
TRBV4-1	TRBJ2-6	ASSQMRGAGLGANVLT
TRBV20-1	TRBJ2-3	SARDPSGGNPDTQY
TRBV12-3/TRBV12-4	TRBJ1-5	ASTLSRDQPQH